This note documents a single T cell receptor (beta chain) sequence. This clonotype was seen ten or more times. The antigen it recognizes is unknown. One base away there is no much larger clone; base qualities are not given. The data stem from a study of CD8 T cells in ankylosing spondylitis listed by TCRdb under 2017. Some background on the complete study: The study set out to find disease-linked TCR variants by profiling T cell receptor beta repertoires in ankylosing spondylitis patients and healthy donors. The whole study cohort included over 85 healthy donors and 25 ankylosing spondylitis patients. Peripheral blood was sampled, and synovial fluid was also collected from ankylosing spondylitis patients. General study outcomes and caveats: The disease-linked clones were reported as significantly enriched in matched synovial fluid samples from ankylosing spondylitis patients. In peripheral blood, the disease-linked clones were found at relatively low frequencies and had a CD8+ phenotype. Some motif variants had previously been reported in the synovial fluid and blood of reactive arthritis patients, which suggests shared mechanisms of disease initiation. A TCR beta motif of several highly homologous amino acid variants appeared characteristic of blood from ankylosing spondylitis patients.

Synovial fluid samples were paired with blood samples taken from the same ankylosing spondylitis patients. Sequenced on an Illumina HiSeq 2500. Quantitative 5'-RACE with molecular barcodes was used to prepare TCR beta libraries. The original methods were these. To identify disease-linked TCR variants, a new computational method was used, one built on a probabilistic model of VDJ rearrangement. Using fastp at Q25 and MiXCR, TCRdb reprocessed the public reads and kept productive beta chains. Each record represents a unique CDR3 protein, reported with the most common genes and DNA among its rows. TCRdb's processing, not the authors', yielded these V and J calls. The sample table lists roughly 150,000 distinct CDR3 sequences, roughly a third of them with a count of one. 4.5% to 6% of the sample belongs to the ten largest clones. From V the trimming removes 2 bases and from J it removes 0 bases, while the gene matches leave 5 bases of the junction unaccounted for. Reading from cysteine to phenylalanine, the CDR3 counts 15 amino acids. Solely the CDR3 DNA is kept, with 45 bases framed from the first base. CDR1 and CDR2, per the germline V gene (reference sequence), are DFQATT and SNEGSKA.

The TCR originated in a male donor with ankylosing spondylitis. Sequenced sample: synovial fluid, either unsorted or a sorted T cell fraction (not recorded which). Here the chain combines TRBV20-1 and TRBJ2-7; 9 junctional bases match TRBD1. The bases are TGCAGTGCTAGAATCGAGGACAGGGGCTCCTACGAGCAGTACTTC. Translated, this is CSARIEDRGSYEQYF.